Listed here are 11 T cell receptor beta chains from one sample, sequenced in a study of OX40 agonist ivuxolimab in advanced cancers. Sequenced by immunoSEQ multiplex PCR; TCRdb stores in-frame clones only, minus some. The data show approximately 74,000 clones, 90% seen once. This sample comprised CD4+ or CD8+ T cells sorted from blood, obtained in a trial of the OX40 agonist ivuxolimab. Receptors originate from an adult with an advanced solid tumor such as melanoma, head and neck, liver or kidney cancer.

The gene calls are TRBV7-8 and TRBJ1-5; D remains ambiguous. The germline V gene encodes CDR1 SGHVS and CDR2 FQNEAQ. CDR3 length equals 13 residues. V gave up 4 bases and J gave up 1 base, with 5 bases separating them. CDR3 DNA sequence: TGTGCCAGCAGCTCCCGGAGCAATCAGCCCCAGCATTTT. Its translation is CASSSRSNQPQHF.

The chain has TRBV4-1 and TRBJ2-7, with D unclear. V lost 2 bases to trimming and J lost 5 bases, with 16 bases between them. Germline V gene sequence: CDR1 MGHRA, CDR2 YSYEKL. CDR3 length: 15 amino acids. In nucleotides, the CDR3 is TGCGCCAGCAGCCAAACCACAGATTGGTTCGACGAGCAGTACTTC. Its protein product is CASSQTTDWFDEQYF.

The J gene is TRBJ2-7, the V gene TRBV18, with 11 bases identical to TRBD2. Germline V lookup: CDR1 KGHSH, CDR2 LQKENI. This CDR3 has 15 residues. V dropped 6 bases and J dropped 7; count of bases not matched to a gene: 11. In DNA, the CDR3 is TGTGCCAGCTCCCAGGGACTAGCGGTCACCTGGGAGCAGTACTTC. The encoded protein is CASSQGLAVTWEQYF.

This clone was detected once. The gene calls are TRBV11-3 and TRBJ2-7; unclear D gene. Germline CDR1 is SGHNT and CDR2 is YENEEA. V was clipped by 5 bases and J by 3 bases, with 5 bases between them. The CDR3 sequence is 11 residues long. This CDR3 is CASSLHYEQYF. The CDR3 nucleotides are TGTGCCAGCAGCCTCCACTACGAGCAGTACTTC. Looking up the rest from reference TRBV11-3 and TRBJ2-7 gives the full variable domain: EAGVVQSPRYKIIEKKQPVAFWCNPISGHNTLYWYLQNLGQGPELLIRYENEEAVDDSQLPKDRFSAERLKGVDSTLKIQPAELGDSAVYLCASSLHYEQYFGPGTRLTVT.

CDR3 amino acids: CASRSLLRESAKNIQYF. The CDR3 DNA reads TGTGCCAGCAGATCACTTCTTAGGGAGTCAGCCAAAAACATTCAGTACTTC. The V gene is TRBV27, the J gene TRBJ2-4; tentatively, D is TRBD2 (5 bases). V lost 6 bases and J 0 bases, leaving 18 bases between the germline ends. CDR1 and CDR2 (germline): MNHEY, SMNVEV (reference sequence). The CDR3 sequence is 17 residues long.

The chain links TRBV4-3 to TRBJ2-7, with unresolved D. V was trimmed by 1 base and J by 2 bases, leaving 9 bases between them. The CDR3 sequence is 14 residues long. The germline V gene encodes CDR1 LGHNA and CDR2 YSLEER. CDR3 DNA: TGCGCCAGCAGCCAAGGGATAACAGCCTACGAGCAGTACTTC. Its translation: CASSQGITAYEQYF.

In its sample, this clone was seen a few times. This chain joins TRBV28 and TRBJ2-1, with 8 bases that match TRBD2. The CDR3 covers 13 residues. Germline V gives CDR1 MDHEN, CDR2 SYDVKM. V trimming: 8 bases; J trimming: 2 bases; junction bases outside the gene matches: 2. The CDR3 DNA reads as TGTGCCAGCGGGACTAGAACCTACAATGAGCAGTTCTTC. Amino acid sequence: CASGTRTYNEQFF.

This clone was observed a single time. The gene calls are TRBV5-1 and TRBJ2-1; no clear D gene. With 4 bases removed from V and 4 bases from J, the gap between germline ends came to 6 bases. CDR1 is SGHRS and CDR2 is YFSETQ in the germline V gene. This CDR3 is 12 amino acids long. As DNA, the CDR3 is TGCGCCAGCAGCGCTCATTACAATGAGCAGTTCTTC. It codes for CASSAHYNEQFF.

As for this clone: At one boundary the junction diverges from the germline segment, which might be a read error. V is TRBV11-3 and J is TRBJ2-3; 8 bases map to TRBD2. CDR3 size: 13 residues. The germline gives CDR1 SGHNT, CDR2 YENEEA. DNA for the CDR3: TGTGCCAGCAGCTTAGATGAGCTAGCGGGCAAAGGGTTT. Translating it yields CASSLDELAGKGF. Drawing the rest from reference TRBV11-3 and TRBJ2-3, the complete variable domain is EAGVVQSPRYKIIEKKQPVAFWCNPISGHNTLYWYLQNLGQGPELLIRYENEEAVDDSQLPKDRFSAERLKGVDSTLKIQPAELGDSAVYLCASSLDELAGKGFGPGTRLTVL.

This sequence joins TRBV5-4 and TRBJ1-3; maybe TRBD1 (5 bases). Germline V gene lookup returns CDR1 SGHNT and CDR2 YYREEE (reference sequence). Deletions cut 4 bases from V and 2 bases from J, with 10 bases between. The CDR3 is 14 amino acids. For the CDR3, the DNA is TGTGCCAGCAGCGCAGGGTCTCCTGGAAACACCATATATTTT. It translates to CASSAGSPGNTIYF. The complete variable domain, with remaining parts taken from reference TRBV5-4 and TRBJ1-3, reads ETGVTQSPTHLIKTRGQQVTLRCSSQSGHNTVSWYQQALGQGPQFIFQYYREEENGRGNFPPRFSGLQFPNYSSELNVNALELDDSALYLCASSAGSPGNTIYFGEGSWLTVV.

The chain couples TRBV28 to TRBJ2-7, with TRBD2 matching over 7 bases. V dropped 7 bases and J dropped 2; count of bases not matched to a gene: 14. Germline V gene sequence: CDR1 MDHEN, CDR2 SYDVKM. This CDR3 region has 16 residues. The DNA of the CDR3 is TGTGCCAGCACCTCCGGAGTGGCTAGCGGTGCCTACGAGCAGTACTTC. This translates into CASTSGVASGAYEQYF.